This T cell receptor beta chain was sequenced for a study of identical twins. Per germline, CDR1 LGHDT and CDR2 YNNKEL (reference sequence). The CDR3 runs 13 residues. V lost 2 bases and J lost 9; bases outside the gene matches: 3. MiXCR, applied by TCRdb to the 5' RACE reads, yields one record per CDR3 protein. The table shows hundreds of thousands of distinct CDR3 sequences, with 5.5% to 6.5% occurring only once. This clonotype was seen more than once but under ten times. The rearrangement links TRBV3-1 to TRBJ2-1; 8 nucleotides line up with TRBD2. Sequencing was carried out using naive T cells sorted from blood. The clonotype comes from a man younger than 35 in good health. The chain's CDR3 is CASSQSTSGEQFF. The CDR3 DNA follows: TGTGCCAGCAGCCAATCAACTAGCGGTGAGCAGTTCTTC.